The 27 T cell receptor beta chains reported below all come from one sample, sequenced in a study of pediatric ulcerative colitis. This table comes from immunoSEQ multiplex PCR, and its TCRdb copy is limited to in-frame clones, with some not included. The sample lists under 30,000 clones; more than 65% were seen once. During colonoscopy, one to two rectal pinch biopsies were collected. Material for sequencing was gut tissue. Receptors originate from a boy aged 10-17 years with severe ulcerative colitis.

The chain combines TRBV10-3 with TRBJ1-1, with TRBD1 as a possible D gene (6 bases). This CDR3 contains 16 residues. The V gene's germline CDR1 is ENHRY and CDR2 SYGVKD. Between the trimmed V and J ends, which lost 11 bases and 0 bases, there was a span of 22 bases. Written as DNA, the CDR3 is TGTGCCTCGTGGGGGGGCAGGGACGGCCTGAACACTGAAGCTTTCTTT. This codes for CASWGGRDGLNTEAFF.

This clone was counted a single time. V and J are TRBV7-9 and TRBJ2-1; 7 nucleotides line up with TRBD1. Germline trimming cut 4 bases from V and 10 bases from J; bases unmatched to any gene: 10. The CDR3 consists of 14 residues. CDR1 and CDR2 from the germline V gene are SEHNR and FQNEAQ (reference sequence). CDR3 in amino acids: CASSSTTGVYEQFF. The CDR3 DNA reads TGTGCCAGCAGCTCGACAACAGGGGTATACGAGCAGTTCTTC.

V and J are TRBV29-1 and TRBJ1-2; D not resolved. Germline V gives CDR1 SQVTM, CDR2 ANQGSEA. This CDR3 has 12 residues. V lost 1 base to trimming and J lost 4 bases, with 7 bases between them. The chain's CDR3 is CSVEARPYGYTF. DNA of the CDR3: TGCAGCGTTGAAGCTAGGCCCTATGGCTACACCTTC. Supplemented by reference TRBV29-1 and TRBJ1-2, the full variable domain reads SAVISQKPSRDICQRGTSLTIQCQVDSQVTMMFWYRQQPGQSLTLIATANQGSEATYESGFVIDKFPISRPNLTFSTLTVSNMSPEDSSIYLCSVEARPYGYTFGSGTRLTVV.

V usage is TRBV4-3 and J usage is TRBJ1-5; D unresolved. CDR3 size: 15 residues. The germline CDR1 and CDR2 sequences are LGHNA and YSLEER. The V gene lost 0 bases and the J gene lost 2 bases, with 8 bases spanning the gap. As DNA, the CDR3 is TGCGCCAGCAGCCAAGATGAGGGAGGCAATCAGCCCCAGCATTTT. Its translation is CASSQDEGGNQPQHF.

This clone has just a few counts. The chain has TRBV7-9 and TRBJ2-7; the match to TRBD1 covers 9 bases. V trimming: 1 base; J trimming: 3 bases; junction bases outside the gene matches: 4. The CDR3 has 15 residues. Germline loops: CDR1 SEHNR, CDR2 FQNEAQ (reference sequence). The CDR3 coding sequence is TGTGCCAGCAGCTTAGAACAGGGGGCCCACTACGAGCAGTACTTC. Its protein product is CASSLEQGAHYEQYF.

Of note for this clone: One end of the junction fails to match germline, which may point to a read error. The rearrangement joins TRBV6-1 to TRBJ2-7; 9 bases map to TRBD2. The CDR3 covers 11 residues. Germline CDR1 MNHNS, CDR2 SASEGT. The CDR3 sequence: CRTSDNYEQYF. CDR3 nucleotide sequence: TGCAGGACTAGCGACAACTACGAGCAGTACTTC.

The chain couples TRBV4-1 to TRBJ2-3, with 10 nucleotides matching TRBD2. Germline V CDR1 and CDR2: MGHRA, YSYEKL. The ends lost 0 bases at V and 6 bases at J; junction bases unmatched: 6. The CDR3 is 16 amino acids. CDR3 coding DNA: TGCGCCAGCAGCCAAGAGAGCGGGAGGGTCACGGATACGCAGTATTTT. It codes for CASSQESGRVTDTQYF.

This clone showed up just once. The chain combines TRBV5-6 with TRBJ1-1; 7 positions agree with TRBD1. Germline lookup yields CDR1 SGHDT and CDR2 YYEEEE. The length of the CDR3 is 13 residues. Unmatched junction bases numbered 7, after V lost 3 bases and J lost 8 bases. In DNA form, the CDR3 reads TGTGCCAGCAGCTCCCGACAGGGAGGGGAAGCTTTCTTT. Amino acid sequence: CASSSRQGGEAFF.

This chain connects TRBV6-1 to TRBJ1-5; 8 bases line up with TRBD1. The V gene's germline CDR1 is MNHNS and CDR2 SASEGT. The CDR3 has 15 amino acids. With 2 bases clipped from V and 4 bases from J, the junction kept 4 bases outside the gene matches. As DNA, the CDR3 is TGTGCCAGCAGTGAAAGGACAGGGAGGAATCAGCCCCAGCATTTT. Protein product: CASSERTGRNQPQHF.

This clone was detected only a few times. The CDR3 region has the DNA TGTGCCAGCAGTCCGGGACAGGATAAATTTCAGCCCCAGCATTTT. It is translated as CASSPGQDKFQPQHF. This rearrangement joins TRBV2 to TRBJ1-5; 8 nucleotides match TRBD1. The CDR3 has 15 residues. The V segment lost 5 bases and the J segment 6 bases; nucleotides outside the gene matches: 9. The germline CDR1 and CDR2 sequences are SNHLY and FYNNEI.

The rearrangement joins TRBV6-5 to TRBJ2-3, with 8 nucleotides matching TRBD2. CDR3 length: 15 residues. CDR1 MNHEY and CDR2 SVGAGI come from the germline V gene. The J segment lost 4 bases and the V segment lost 4 bases, leaving 7 bases of the junction unmatched. The CDR3 sequence is CASSSRASGSDTQYF. The CDR3 DNA follows: TGTGCCAGCAGTTCCCGGGCTAGCGGGTCAGATACGCAGTATTTT.

V gene TRBV5-1 combines with J gene TRBJ2-2; D remains ambiguous. CDR1 and CDR2 (germline): SGHRS, YFSETQ. V lost 0 bases and J 0 bases, leaving 6 bases between the germline ends. The CDR3 spans 15 residues. As DNA, the CDR3 is TGCGCCAGCAGCTTGGAAGACCCGAACACCGGGGAGCTGTTTTTT. Translated: CASSLEDPNTGELFF.

This clone was observed a handful of times. The V and J genes are TRBV29-1 and TRBJ2-7; tentatively, D is TRBD2 (5 bases). This CDR3 spans 13 amino acids. The germline V gene has CDR1 SQVTM and CDR2 ANQGSEA. Trimming took 5 bases from V and 2 from J, leaving 13 bases between them. The CDR3 bases are TGCAGCGTTTCGGCGGGTCCAGCCTACGAGCAGTACTTC. Translating it yields CSVSAGPAYEQYF.

This clone was detected a few times. The V gene is TRBV6-5, the J gene TRBJ1-3, with no clear D. Deletions cut 0 bases from V and 2 bases from J, with 8 bases between. CDR3 length: 15 residues. Germline V gene lookup returns CDR1 MNHEY and CDR2 SVGAGI. This CDR3 is CASSYSGMAGNTIYF. The CDR3 DNA reads TGTGCCAGCAGTTACTCGGGGATGGCTGGAAACACCATATATTTT.

V and J are TRBV11-3 and TRBJ2-2; no clear D. CDR3 length: 12 amino acids. V was clipped by 0 bases and J by 7 bases, with 3 bases between them. Germline CDR1 reads SGHNT; CDR2 reads YENEEA. The CDR3 DNA follows: TGTGCCAGCAGCTTAGACATCGGGGAGCTGTTTTTT. Translating it yields CASSLDIGELFF. Full variable domain (rest looked up from reference TRBV11-3 and TRBJ2-2): EAGVVQSPRYKIIEKKQPVAFWCNPISGHNTLYWYLQNLGQGPELLIRYENEEAVDDSQLPKDRFSAERLKGVDSTLKIQPAELGDSAVYLCASSLDIGELFFGEGSRLTVL.

This sequence joins TRBV7-9 and TRBJ2-5, with D perhaps TRBD2 (5 bases). Per germline, CDR1 SEHNR and CDR2 FQNEAQ (reference sequence). The CDR3 is 14 amino acids. Trimming removed 6 bases at V and 0 bases at J, with 11 bases between. The chain's CDR3 is CASRGTRDQETQYF. The CDR3 DNA reads as TGTGCCAGCAGGGGTACGAGGGACCAAGAGACCCAGTACTTC.

The V and J genes are TRBV11-3 and TRBJ2-7; 7 positions agree with TRBD1. The V gene end was trimmed by 7 bases and the J gene end by 2 bases; junction bases not matched to a gene: 5. The CDR3 has 13 amino acids. Germline assignment: CDR1 SGHNT and CDR2 YENEEA. CDR3 amino acids: CASKGQVAYEQYF. CDR3 bases: TGTGCCAGCAAAGGACAGGTGGCCTACGAGCAGTACTTC.

Turning to this clone: The junction departs from the called germline gene at one end, perhaps through a read error. This chain links TRBV11-2 with TRBJ2-7; D is unclear. Germline assignment: CDR1 SGHAT and CDR2 FQNNGV. CDR3 length: 12 amino acids. In DNA form, the CDR3 reads TGTGCCAGCAGCTTAGTAGAACCCGTTACTTTCTTC. Amino acids: CASSLVEPVTFF.

The V and J genes are TRBV2 and TRBJ2-2; 8 positions match TRBD1. The germline V gene encodes CDR1 SNHLY and CDR2 FYNNEI. This CDR3 has 14 amino acids. V lost 3 bases and J lost 4; bases outside the gene matches: 1. CDR3 nucleotide sequence: TGTGCCAGCAGTGACGGACAGGGCACCGGGGAGCTGTTTTTT. Its translation: CASSDGQGTGELFF.

The rearrangement joins TRBV4-2 to TRBJ2-1, with 7 bases matching TRBD2. Germline CDR1 and CDR2: LGHNA and YNFKEQ. V lost 2 bases to trimming and J lost 6 bases; unmatched junction nucleotides: 10. The CDR3 is 16 amino acids. CDR3 nucleotide sequence: TGTGCCAGCAGCCAATCCTTCGGTAGCGGGCTCAATGAGCAGTTCTTC. Translated, it gives CASSQSFGSGLNEQFF.

By its share, this clone is medium-sized. The chain joins TRBV4-2 to TRBJ2-7; 8 positions match TRBD1. Losses at the gene ends were 3 bases for V and 5 bases for J; bases not matched to a gene: 12. The CDR3 extends over 16 amino acids. Germline assignment: CDR1 LGHNA and CDR2 YNFKEQ. The CDR3, as DNA: TGTGCCAGCAGCCAGCTTATGACAGGGGCTAGGCACGAGCAGTACTTC. It encodes CASSQLMTGARHEQYF.

The CDR3, as DNA: TGTGCCAGCAGCTTAGACCAAGGGACTAATGAAAAACTGTTTTTT. Protein sequence: CASSLDQGTNEKLFF. The chain has TRBV7-9 and TRBJ1-4, with D unclear. The germline gives CDR1 SEHNR, CDR2 FQNEAQ (reference sequence). V lost 1 base and J lost 2, with 8 bases in between. CDR3 length equals 15 residues.

The V gene is TRBV4-3, the J gene TRBJ1-2; 7 bases fit TRBD1. The germline V gene encodes CDR1 LGHNA and CDR2 YSLEER. This CDR3 spans 15 amino acids. J gave up 2 bases and V 2 bases, and 5 bases lay outside the gene matches. The CDR3 loop is CASSQPGTVNYGYTF. In nucleotides, the CDR3 is TGCGCCAGCAGCCAACCCGGGACAGTCAACTATGGCTACACCTTC.

V gene TRBV11-2 combines with J gene TRBJ2-5; 7 bases agree with TRBD1. V lost 6 bases and J lost 4; bases outside the gene matches: 11. Germline V gives CDR1 SGHAT, CDR2 FQNNGV. The CDR3 runs 15 residues. CDR3 region: CASSLSTGAGETQYF. DNA of the CDR3: TGTGCCAGCAGTTTAAGCACAGGGGCAGGAGAGACCCAGTACTTC. The full variable domain, rest sourced from reference TRBV11-2 and TRBJ2-5, is EAGVAQSPRYKIIEKRQSVAFWCNPISGHATLYWYQQILGQGPKLLIQFQNNGVVDDSQLPKDRFSAERLKGVDSTLKIQPAKLEDSAVYLCASSLSTGAGETQYFGPGTRLLVL.

V usage is TRBV4-3 and J usage is TRBJ1-5; 7 bases map to TRBD1. CDR3 length: 14 amino acids. Germline loops: CDR1 LGHNA, CDR2 YSLEER. V lost 3 bases, J lost 4 bases, and 3 bases stayed unmatched. In DNA form, the CDR3 reads TGCGCCAGCAGCCAGTGGGACAGTAATCAGCCCCAGCATTTT. Translating it yields CASSQWDSNQPQHF.

The chain is built from TRBV5-6 and TRBJ2-3; perhaps TRBD1 as D (5 bases). This CDR3 region has 14 residues. Per the germline V gene, CDR1 is SGHDT and CDR2 is YYEEEE. Trimming cost V 6 bases and J 0 bases, with 11 bases left between them. For the CDR3, the DNA is TGTGCCAGCACCCCGACAGCAAGCACAGATACGCAGTATTTT. It yields the protein CASTPTASTDTQYF.

CDR3 residues: CASSPPSGSNIEQFF. CDR3 in DNA: TGTGCCAGCAGTCCCCCAAGCGGGAGTAATATTGAGCAGTTCTTC. The chain combines TRBV27 with TRBJ2-1; 8 bases are shared with TRBD2. J was trimmed by 9 bases and V by 5 bases; bases with no gene match: 12. The CDR3 contains 15 residues. Germline V gene data show CDR1 as MNHEY and CDR2 as SMNVEV (reference sequence).